This is a list of T cell receptor beta chains from one sample in a study of cytomegalovirus exposure and HLA in healthy donors. Sequenced by immunoSEQ multiplex PCR; TCRdb stores in-frame clones only, minus some. The sample consists of 300,000 or so clones, roughly 86% of them appearing once. Sequencing was done on a sample of PBMCs. The receptor set was obtained from a woman in her 40s in good health and CMV-seropositive. The CDR3 runs from the conserved cysteine through the conserved F or W. Fields, in order: CDR3 DNA, CDR3 protein, D gene, V gene, clone size, J gene. The D gene is left open where the match is weak. Clone size appears in some rows only: once, few, many, or a class for an expanded clone.

TGTGCCAGCGGGCGGGAGAGCTCCTACAATGAGCAGTTCTTC,CASGRESSYNEQFF,TRBD2,TRBV7-8,-,TRBJ2-1
TGTGCCAGCAGCAAATGGACAGGGGGCACTGAAGCTTTCTTT,CASSKWTGGTEAFF,TRBD1,TRBV2,-,TRBJ1-1
TGTGCCAGCAGCCAGGGCCCTACTACGGGCGGGGAGCTGTTTTTT,CASSQGPTTGGELFF,-,TRBV11-3,-,TRBJ2-2
TGCGCCAGCAGCCCCCGAGAGGTATACAATGAGCAGTTCTTC,CASSPREVYNEQFF,-,TRBV5-1,-,TRBJ2-1
TGTGCCAGCAGTTGGACTAGCGGGAGAACCTGTCAGTACTTC,CASSWTSGRTCQYF,TRBD2,TRBV6-6,-,TRBJ2-4
TGTGCCAGCTCATCGGGACTAGCGGGAGGAAACACCGGGGAGCTGTTTTTT,CASSSGLAGGNTGELFF,TRBD2,TRBV18,-,TRBJ2-2
TGTGCCAGCAGCCGGGTCCAGACGCAGTATTTT,CASSRVQTQYF,-,TRBV11-2,-,TRBJ2-3
TGTGCCAGCAGGGACACAGGGGGAAACACCATATATTTT,CASRDTGGNTIYF,-,TRBV27,few,TRBJ1-3
TGCGCCAGCAGCTTAGGAGGGGCGGGCGAGCAGTACTTC,CASSLGGAGEQYF,-,TRBV5-1,-,TRBJ2-7
TGTGCCAGCAGCCCGGGCGGGGGGCTGGACGAGCAGTACTTC,CASSPGGGLDEQYF,TRBD2,TRBV5-4,-,TRBJ2-7
TGTGCCAGCAGACTAGAGGGAGGCAGGGGGCAGGAGACCCAGTACTTC,CASRLEGGRGQETQYF,TRBD1,TRBV28,-,TRBJ2-5
TGTGCCAGCAGTGAAGGACTAGCGGGTGACCTCTACGAGCAGTACTTC,CASSEGLAGDLYEQYF,TRBD2,TRBV6-1,-,TRBJ2-7
TGTGCCAGCAGTCCGACCCCCGGGACTACGAATAATTCACCCCTCCACTTT,CASSPTPGTTNNSPLHF,-,TRBV28,-,TRBJ1-6
TGTGCCAGCAGTACCCAAAAGCGGACTAGCGGGAGCACAGAGACCCAGTACTTC,CASSTQKRTSGSTETQYF,TRBD2,TRBV27,-,TRBJ2-5
TGCGCCAGCAGCTTGGTCCTAGCGGGAACTTACGAGCAGTACTTC,CASSLVLAGTYEQYF,TRBD2,TRBV5-1,once,TRBJ2-7
TGTGCCATCAGGGGGCCGACTAGCGGGACCCTCAATGAGCAGTTCTTC,CAIRGPTSGTLNEQFF,TRBD2,TRBV10-3,-,TRBJ2-1
TGTGCCAGCCGGAGGGGGACAGCCATGAACACTGGGGAGCTGTTTTTT,CASRRGTAMNTGELFF,-,TRBV25-1,-,TRBJ2-2
TGTGCCAGCAAGCGACCGAGGGACGAGCAGTACTTC,CASKRPRDEQYF,-,TRBV6-4,-,TRBJ2-7
TGTGCCAGTAGTAATGACAGGGTGGGACAGCCCCAGCATTTT,CASSNDRVGQPQHF,TRBD1,TRBV19,-,TRBJ1-5
TGTGCCAGCAGTCTTCCTCTTACAGGGGGCGAGCAGTACTTC,CASSLPLTGGEQYF,TRBD1,TRBV28,-,TRBJ2-7
TGTTCCAGCAGCTCCTACTCTAGCGGGAGGACCTACGAGCAGTACTTC,CSSSSYSSGRTYEQYF,TRBD2,TRBV7-9,-,TRBJ2-7
TGTGCCACCAGCAGAGATTCGGGAGTAGGAAGACAGTACTTC,CATSRDSGVGRQYF,-,TRBV15,-,TRBJ2-7
TGTGCCAGTAACCAGGACAGGACCCAGCCCCAGCATTTT,CASNQDRTQPQHF,TRBD1,TRBV19,-,TRBJ1-5
TGTGCCAGCAGCGTAGCAGGACTCTACACAGATACGCAGTATTTT,CASSVAGLYTDTQYF,-,TRBV9,-,TRBJ2-3
TGTGCCAGCAGCCCTTCCCAGACTACCTACGAGCAGTACTTC,CASSPSQTTYEQYF,-,TRBV7-9,-,TRBJ2-7
TGTGCCATCAGTGACTCAACAGCGGTAGCCAAAAACATTCAGTACTTC,CAISDSTAVAKNIQYF,-,TRBV10-3,-,TRBJ2-4
TGCGCCAGCAGCTTGGTGGCTGGGACAGGCTATGGCTACACCTTC,CASSLVAGTGYGYTF,TRBD1,TRBV5-1,-,TRBJ1-2
TGCGCCAGCAGCCGGGGGACAGGGTGGATGGAGACCCAGTACTTC,CASSRGTGWMETQYF,TRBD1,TRBV5-1,few,TRBJ2-5
TGCGCCAGCAGCCAAGATGCGGGGACTTACAATGAGCAGTTCTTC,CASSQDAGTYNEQFF,-,TRBV4-3,-,TRBJ2-1
TGTGCCAGCAGTTTAGGAGGCGGCCGGGGGGAAGCTTTCTTT,CASSLGGGRGEAFF,-,TRBV28,-,TRBJ1-1
TGCGCCAGCAGCCAAGACTACCGGATGGCTAGCGGGAAACCCAATGAGCAGTTCTTC,CASSQDYRMASGKPNEQFF,TRBD2,TRBV4-3,once,TRBJ2-1
TGTGCCAGCAGTTTGGGGGGCTATGGCTACACCTTC,CASSLGGYGYTF,-,TRBV28,few,TRBJ1-2
TGTGCCTGGAGTGAGGGGGGGCTGAGTGAGCAGTTCTTC,CAWSEGGLSEQFF,-,TRBV30,-,TRBJ2-1
TGCGCCAGCAGCTCCCCAGGGTTAGATACGCAGTATTTT,CASSSPGLDTQYF,-,TRBV5-1,-,TRBJ2-3
TGCAGCGTTCCCGGGACAGGGAGTTACGAGCAGTACTTC,CSVPGTGSYEQYF,TRBD1,TRBV29-1,-,TRBJ2-7
TGCGCCAGCAGCCTCGAGGGGGGGCCATCCAATCAGCCCCAGCATTTT,CASSLEGGPSNQPQHF,-,TRBV4-1,-,TRBJ1-5
TGTGCCTGGATACCGGTAGCCTTTGCCTATGGCTACACCTTC,CAWIPVAFAYGYTF,-,TRBV30,-,TRBJ1-2
TGTGCCAGCAGCTTCGCGACAGGGTGGAACACTGAAGCTTTCTTT,CASSFATGWNTEAFF,TRBD1,TRBV5-4,-,TRBJ1-1
TGTGCCAGCAGCTGGGACAGTGGTGGCTACACCTTC,CASSWDSGGYTF,TRBD1,TRBV7-9,-,TRBJ1-2
TGTGCCAGCAGTTCGGGACTAGCGGGGAGCACAGATACGCAGTATTTT,CASSSGLAGSTDTQYF,TRBD2,TRBV27,-,TRBJ2-3
TGTGCCAGCAGCTCCGGACTAGCGGACTACGAGCAGTACTTC,CASSSGLADYEQYF,TRBD2,TRBV5-6,once,TRBJ2-7
TGTGCCAGCAGCAGGGACAGGGAAAGGGCAGATGAGCAGTTCTTC,CASSRDRERADEQFF,TRBD1,TRBV2,-,TRBJ2-1
TGTGCCAGCAATCCGTCAGGGGCCTACAATGAGCAGTTCTTC,CASNPSGAYNEQFF,-,TRBV7-9,-,TRBJ2-1
TGTGCCAGCAGCAAGCCCCCTTATTCTGGACTTGGCAATGAGCAGTTCTTC,CASSKPPYSGLGNEQFF,-,TRBV28,-,TRBJ2-1
TGTGCCAGCAGCTTAGTAGTCTTAGCGACCCCTGGGACCCAGTACTTC,CASSLVVLATPGTQYF,-,TRBV13,-,TRBJ2-5
TGTGCCAGCAGTCCGACAGCAACTAATGAAAAACTGTTTTTT,CASSPTATNEKLFF,-,TRBV6-5,few,TRBJ1-4
TGTGCCAGCAGTTTGGGAGCGGCCACCGGGGAGCTGTTTTTT,CASSLGAATGELFF,-,TRBV27,-,TRBJ2-2
TGTGCCAGCAGTTTAGGAGGGATCCCCTTCTCCTACGAGCAGTACTTC,CASSLGGIPFSYEQYF,-,TRBV27,-,TRBJ2-7
TGTGCCAGCAGTTTATCGACAGGGGTAGGGGGGGAGCAGGGCTTC,CASSLSTGVGGEQGF,-,TRBV28,-,TRBJ2-7
TGTGCCAGTAGTAACGGCGGTTCCTACGAGCAGTACTTC,CASSNGGSYEQYF,-,TRBV19,-,TRBJ2-7
TGTGCTAGTGGTTTGGACAGTCGTTCCGGCAAGACCCAGTACTTC,CASGLDSRSGKTQYF,-,TRBV12-5,-,TRBJ2-5
TGTGCCAGCAGCTTCGTCCGCCGGGAGGCTGTCACCGGGGAGCTGTTTTTT,CASSFVRREAVTGELFF,TRBD2,TRBV7-9,-,TRBJ2-2
TGTGCCAGCAGTTTCACGACAGGCGACACCGGGGAGCTGTTTTTT,CASSFTTGDTGELFF,-,TRBV7-2,-,TRBJ2-2
TGTGCCAGCAGCTTAGGGGGCAGGGAAGAGACCCAGTACTTC,CASSLGGREETQYF,-,TRBV7-9,-,TRBJ2-5
TGTGCCAGCAGTTTACTCTACTACACAGATACGCAGTATTTT,CASSLLYYTDTQYF,-,TRBV28,few,TRBJ2-3
TGTGCCAGCAGTTATAGCGATACGCAGTATTTT,CASSYSDTQYF,-,TRBV6-5,once,TRBJ2-3
TGTGCCACCGGGTTTGGGGCGGGGGCCCTTTCCTACGAGCAGTACTTC,CATGFGAGALSYEQYF,-,TRBV28,-,TRBJ2-7
TGCGCCAGCAGCACTATTAGCGCAGATACGCAGTATTTT,CASSTISADTQYF,-,TRBV4-3,-,TRBJ2-3
TGTGCCAGCAGTTACGGGACAGAGCCCTACGAGCAGTACTTC,CASSYGTEPYEQYF,TRBD1,TRBV6-5,-,TRBJ2-7
TGTGCCAGTAGTCGAGGGACTCCTCGGTCGGATCAGCCCCAGCATTTT,CASSRGTPRSDQPQHF,-,TRBV19,-,TRBJ1-5